The next 26 T cell receptor beta chains were all read from a single sample in a study of T cell responses to AZD1222 COVID-19 vaccine (dated by TCRdb to about 2021). The method was the immunoSEQ multiplex PCR assay. As stored in TCRdb, this immuneACCESS dataset retains in-frame rearrangements with V and J assigned. A fraction of the clones does not appear; measured against another copy, unresolved V genes explain less than half of the discrepancy, and the remainder lacks a known reason. The sample data list 140,000 to 150,000 clones, and approximately 83% of these were observed just once. The top ten hold under 9.5% of the sample. The time point label for this specimen denotes: baseline before first vaccination. The sequenced sample was peripheral blood, obtained on day 0 of AZD1222 vaccination. These TCRs come from an adult in good health.

The CDR3 reads CASRLTSGRDNEQFF. The CDR3 DNA is TGTGCCAGCAGACTGACTAGCGGGAGGGACAATGAGCAGTTCTTC. This chain uses TRBV27 with TRBJ2-1; TRBD2 aligns across 14 bases. The CDR3 totals 15 residues. V was pared by 6 bases and J by 5 bases, with 3 bases of the junction left unmatched. Per germline, CDR1 MNHEY and CDR2 SMNVEV (reference sequence).

This clone turned up a few times. The chain combines TRBV6-1 with TRBJ2-7, with D perhaps TRBD1 or TRBD2 (5 bases each). Deletions cut 1 base from V and 2 bases from J, with 12 bases between. Germline V lookup: CDR1 MNHNS, CDR2 SASEGT. The CDR3 covers 15 residues. The CDR3 sequence: CASSEGSGDPYEQYF. CDR3 nucleotide sequence: TGTGCCAGCAGTGAAGGGTCTGGGGACCCCTACGAGCAGTACTTC.

The chain recombines TRBV7-2 with TRBJ2-1; a weak D match, TRBD1 (5 bases). The germline V and J ends were trimmed by 5 bases and 1 base, with 9 bases remaining between them. This CDR3 has 14 amino acids. Germline loops: CDR1 SGHTA, CDR2 FQGNSA. The CDR3: CASSRGWSYNEQFF. The DNA of the CDR3 is TGTGCCAGCAGCAGGGGATGGTCCTACAATGAGCAGTTCTTC.

DNA of the CDR3: TGTGCCAGCAGTTTATCAGCGGGGGACAGGGGCAATCAGCCCCAGCATTTT. It translates to CASSLSAGDRGNQPQHF. The chain is built from TRBV27 and TRBJ1-5; 9 bases agree with TRBD1. The CDR3 has 17 residues. The V and J ends lost 0 bases and 2 bases, in that order; junction bases with no gene match: 5. CDR1 MNHEY and CDR2 SMNVEV come from the germline V gene (reference sequence).

This clone was recorded once. The CDR3 protein is CASSPQGDSQETQYF. CDR3 coding DNA: TGTGCCAGCAGCCCCCAGGGGGACAGTCAAGAGACCCAGTACTTC. V is TRBV21-1 and J is TRBJ2-5; no check of the table's D call, TRBD1, against the DNA was made. TRBV21-1 has pseudogene status. The CDR3 has 15 residues.

V is TRBV28 and J is TRBJ2-3; D assignment may be TRBD1 or TRBD2 (5 bases each). Germline CDR1 and CDR2: MDHEN and SYDVKM. Trimming removed 3 bases from V and 13 bases from J, with 11 bases in between. The CDR3 runs 11 residues. For the CDR3, the DNA is TGTGCCAGCAGTTTTAGGGGAGATGAGTATTTT. Its protein product is CASSFRGDEYF. Together with reference TRBV28 and TRBJ2-3, the CDR3 gives the full variable domain: DVKVTQSSRYLVKRTGEKVFLECVQDMDHENMFWYRQDPGLGLRLIYFSYDVKMKEKGDIPEGYSVSREKKERFSLILESASTNQTSMYLCASSFRGDEYFGPGTRLTVL.

V usage is TRBV6-5 and J usage is TRBJ1-6; 8 nucleotides align to TRBD1. CDR1 and CDR2 from the germline V gene are MNHEY and SVGAGI. CDR3 length equals 15 residues. The trim removed 5 bases at V and 10 bases at J, leaving 10 bases unmatched. The CDR3 nucleotides are TGTGCCAGCAGTCCGTACCAGGGGGCTTGGTCACCCCTCCACTTT. Its protein is CASSPYQGAWSPLHF.

The genes are TRBV5-4 and TRBJ2-7; 9 bases match TRBD1. The CDR3 consists of 15 residues. Looked up from germline, CDR1 is SGHNT and CDR2 is YYREEE (reference sequence). Germline trimming cut 1 base from V and 5 bases from J; bases unmatched to any gene: 7. CDR3 protein: CASSLMGQGVHEQYF. Written as DNA, the CDR3 is TGTGCCAGCAGCTTGATGGGACAGGGTGTCCACGAGCAGTACTTC.

The chain recombines TRBV27 with TRBJ2-7; 11 bases match TRBD1. Germline V lookup: CDR1 MNHEY, CDR2 SMNVEV (reference sequence). This CDR3 has 14 residues. Trimming took 4 bases from V and 3 from J; bases not matched to a gene: 2. The CDR3: CASSSGTGGYEQYF. In DNA form, the CDR3 reads TGTGCCAGCAGTTCCGGGACAGGGGGCTACGAGCAGTACTTC.

This clone was detected only a few times. V usage is TRBV18 and J usage is TRBJ2-1; D is undetermined. The CDR3 runs 12 residues. V shed 3 bases and J shed 9 bases, with 9 bases lying between them. Germline V CDR1 and CDR2: KGHSH, LQKENI. The CDR3 nucleotides read TGTGCCAGCTCACCTACGCTCGGTGAGCAGTTCTTC. Its protein is CASSPTLGEQFF.

The V call is TRBV11-3, the J call TRBJ1-1, with a possible D match to TRBD1 (6 bases). Between the trimmed V and J ends, which lost 2 bases and 11 bases, there was a span of 12 bases. Germline assignment: CDR1 SGHNT and CDR2 YENEEA. The CDR3 runs 12 residues. The CDR3 spells CASSLNAGDAFF. CDR3 in DNA: TGTGCCAGCAGCTTAAACGCAGGGGACGCTTTCTTT.

This clone was counted once. V and J are TRBV29-1 and TRBJ1-1, with D maybe TRBD1 (5 bases). Germline CDR1 and CDR2: SQVTM and ANQGSEA. The CDR3 is 12 amino acids. Trimming removed 6 bases from V and 7 bases from J, with 15 bases in between. Here the CDR3 DNA reads TGCAGCGTGGGGGGATTTACAAATGAAGCTTTCTTT. It encodes CSVGGFTNEAFF.

This clone was recorded only once. The V gene is TRBV2, the J gene TRBJ2-1; D unclear. CDR1 is SNHLY, CDR2 FYNNEI, per germline. The CDR3 is 13 residues long. Trimming removed 6 bases at V and 3 bases at J, with 9 bases between. Here the CDR3 reads CASRPTSYNEQFF. CDR3 DNA sequence: TGTGCCAGCAGGCCTACAAGCTACAATGAGCAGTTCTTC. Looking up the rest from reference TRBV2 and TRBJ2-1 gives the full variable domain: EPEVTQTPSHQVTQMGQEVILRCVPISNHLYFYWYRQILGQKVEFLVSFYNNEISEKSEIFDDQFSVERPDGSNFTLKIRSTKLEDSAMYFCASRPTSYNEQFFGPGTRLTVL.

This clone was found once. V gene TRBV2 combines with J gene TRBJ1-2; weak D call: TRBD1 (5 bases). There are 15 residues in the CDR3. V lost 2 bases and J lost 3, with 13 bases in between. The V gene's germline CDR1 is SNHLY and CDR2 FYNNEI. The CDR3 spells CASSEFGGADYGYTF. CDR3 nucleotide sequence: TGTGCCAGCAGTGAATTCGGGGGAGCTGACTATGGCTACACCTTC.

This chain links TRBV18 with TRBJ2-7; 7 nucleotides line up with TRBD1. CDR1 is KGHSH and CDR2 is LQKENI in the germline V gene. CDR3 size: 14 residues. V lost 6 bases and J lost 3; bases outside the gene matches: 8. CDR3 sequence: CASSPGTAYYEQYF. In DNA form, the CDR3 reads TGTGCCAGCTCCCCGGGGACAGCCTACTACGAGCAGTACTTC.

The rearrangement joins TRBV13 to TRBJ1-4; D is undetermined. Germline values: CDR1 PRHDT, CDR2 FYEKMQ (reference sequence). The V end was cut by 4 bases, the J end by 7 bases, with 4 bases between. The CDR3 runs 11 residues. The CDR3 nucleotides are TGTGCCAGCAGCTCTTTTGAAAAACTGTTTTTT. It translates to CASSSFEKLFF.

The V gene is TRBV6-1, the J gene TRBJ2-3; 9 bases are shared with TRBD2. The germline V gene encodes CDR1 MNHNS and CDR2 SASEGT. This CDR3 region has 18 residues. Trimming cost V 3 bases and J 6 bases; bases outside gene matches: 16. CDR3 in amino acids: CASSDELSGSVPSDTQYF. The CDR3 DNA sequence: TGTGCCAGCAGTGACGAGCTTAGCGGGAGCGTCCCGTCCGATACGCAGTATTTT.

The gene calls are TRBV5-5 and TRBJ2-1; D is ambiguous. There are 13 residues in the CDR3. V was cut by 1 base and J by 8 bases, with 10 bases left in between. CDR1 and CDR2 (germline): SGHKS, YYEKEE (reference sequence). CDR3 protein: CASSLLGRHEQFF. The CDR3 region has the DNA TGTGCCAGCAGCTTGTTGGGAAGACATGAGCAGTTCTTC.

The V and J genes are TRBV10-3 and TRBJ2-4, with TRBD1 matching over 7 bases. CDR1 and CDR2 (germline): ENHRY, SYGVKD. Trimming cost V 3 bases and J 9 bases; bases outside gene matches: 5. This CDR3 is built from 13 residues. CDR3: CAISEGTVAIQYF. The CDR3 nucleotides read TGTGCCATCAGTGAAGGGACAGTTGCCATTCAGTACTTC.

This rearrangement joins TRBV6-5 to TRBJ2-3, with 8 bases identical to TRBD2. The CDR3 totals 14 residues. Trimming at V came to 6 bases and at J to 1 base, leaving 3 bases not matched to a gene. CDR1 MNHEY and CDR2 SVGAGI come from the germline V gene. Here the CDR3 DNA reads TGTGCCAGCAGCCTTAGCGGGGGCACAGATACGCAGTATTTT. Protein product: CASSLSGGTDTQYF.

V gene TRBV28 combines with J gene TRBJ1-6, with 8 bases lining up with TRBD1. J lost 13 bases, V lost 5 bases, and 7 bases had no gene match. Germline V gene data show CDR1 as MDHEN and CDR2 as SYDVKM. The CDR3 contains 13 residues. CDR3 amino acids: CASSPTGVDPLHF. The CDR3 DNA reads TGTGCCAGCAGTCCGACAGGGGTTGATCCCCTCCACTTT.

This rearrangement joins TRBV5-1 to TRBJ1-3, with no clear D. Germline CDR1 and CDR2: SGHRS and YFSETQ. The CDR3 covers 17 residues. V lost 5 bases and J 4 bases, leaving 22 bases between the germline ends. The CDR3 loop is CASSKVPSTERGNTIYF. The CDR3 DNA sequence: TGCGCCAGCAGTAAAGTACCCTCCACCGAGAGGGGAAACACCATATATTTT.

This chain connects TRBV9 to TRBJ2-1; 13 nucleotides match TRBD2. The CDR3 contains 19 residues. The germline V gene has CDR1 SGDLS and CDR2 YYNGEE. Trimming removed 0 bases from V and 0 bases from J; junction bases left unmatched: 6. CDR3 in DNA: TGTGCCAGCAGCGTAGCCTTACGGACTAGCGGGGGCTCCTACAATGAGCAGTTCTTC. This translates into CASSVALRTSGGSYNEQFF.

The chain has TRBV10-3 and TRBJ2-7, with D possibly matching TRBD2 (6 bases). Trimming pared 2 bases from V and 2 bases from J, leaving 13 bases between. Germline V gene lookup returns CDR1 ENHRY and CDR2 SYGVKD. The CDR3 has 15 residues. The CDR3 sequence: CAISEGAGTTYEQYF. As DNA, the CDR3 is TGTGCCATCAGTGAGGGGGCGGGGACGACCTACGAGCAGTACTTC.

In DNA, the CDR3 is TGTGCCAGCAGTTTACGGGGGGTTGCTGAAAAACTGTTTTTT. This sequence encodes CASSLRGVAEKLFF. V is TRBV28 and J is TRBJ1-4; a weak D match, TRBD1 (5 bases). Germline CDR1 reads MDHEN; CDR2 reads SYDVKM. Between the trimmed V and J ends, which lost 2 bases and 7 bases, there was a span of 11 bases. The CDR3 is made up of 14 amino acids.

V gene TRBV10-3 combines with J gene TRBJ1-2; the D is unclear. CDR1 and CDR2 from the germline V gene are ENHRY and SYGVKD. Trimming pared 0 bases from V and 9 bases from J, leaving 8 bases between. The CDR3 contains 12 residues. The CDR3 sequence is CAISESTGSYTF. The CDR3 region has the DNA TGTGCCATCAGTGAGTCGACGGGGAGCTACACCTTC.